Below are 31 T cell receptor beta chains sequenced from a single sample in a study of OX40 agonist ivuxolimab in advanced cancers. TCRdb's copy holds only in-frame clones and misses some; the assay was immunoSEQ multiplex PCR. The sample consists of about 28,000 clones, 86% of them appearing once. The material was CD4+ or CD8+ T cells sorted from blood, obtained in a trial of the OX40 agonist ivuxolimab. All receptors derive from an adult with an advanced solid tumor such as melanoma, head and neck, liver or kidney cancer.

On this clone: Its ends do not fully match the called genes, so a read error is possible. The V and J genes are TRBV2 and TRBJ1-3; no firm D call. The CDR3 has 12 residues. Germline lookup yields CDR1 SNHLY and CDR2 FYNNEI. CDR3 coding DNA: TGTGCCAGCAGTGAAGCCAGTTGGGATACCGCTTTT. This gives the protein CASSEASWDTAF.

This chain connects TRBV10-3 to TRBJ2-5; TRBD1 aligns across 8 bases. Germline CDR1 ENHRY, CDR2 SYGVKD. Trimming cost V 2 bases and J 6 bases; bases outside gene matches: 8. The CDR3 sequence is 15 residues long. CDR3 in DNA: TGTGCCATCAGTGAGGCGACAGGGGACCTCAAGACCCAGTACTTC. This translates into CAISEATGDLKTQYF.

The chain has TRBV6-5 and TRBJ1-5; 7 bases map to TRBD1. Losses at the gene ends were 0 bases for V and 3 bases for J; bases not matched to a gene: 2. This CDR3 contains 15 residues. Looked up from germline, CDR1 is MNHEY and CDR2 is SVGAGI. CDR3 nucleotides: TGTGCCAGCAGTTACTCGGGACAGACCAATCAGCCCCAGCATTTT. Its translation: CASSYSGQTNQPQHF.

In DNA form, the CDR3 reads TGTGCCAGCAGCCTAACAGCGTACCAAGAGACCCAGTACTTC. Translated: CASSLTAYQETQYF. This chain joins TRBV5-6 and TRBJ2-5; D is uncertain. The V gene lost 4 bases and the J gene lost 0 bases, with 10 bases spanning the gap. The CDR3 extends over 14 amino acids. Germline-derived CDR1 and CDR2 are SGHDT and YYEEEE.

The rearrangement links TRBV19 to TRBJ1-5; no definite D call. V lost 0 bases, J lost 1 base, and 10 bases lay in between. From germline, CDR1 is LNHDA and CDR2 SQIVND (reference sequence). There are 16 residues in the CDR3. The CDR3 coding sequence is TGTGCCAGTAGTATAGACGACGTGGCAAGCAATCAGCCCCAGCATTTT. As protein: CASSIDDVASNQPQHF.

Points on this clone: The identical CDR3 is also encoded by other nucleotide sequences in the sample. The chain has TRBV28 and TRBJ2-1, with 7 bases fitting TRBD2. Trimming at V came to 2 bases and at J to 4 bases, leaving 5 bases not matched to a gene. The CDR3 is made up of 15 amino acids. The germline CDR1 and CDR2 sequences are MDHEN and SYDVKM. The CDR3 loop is CASSLGLAAYNEQFF. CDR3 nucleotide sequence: TGTGCCAGCAGTTTAGGGCTAGCGGCTTACAATGAGCAGTTCTTC.

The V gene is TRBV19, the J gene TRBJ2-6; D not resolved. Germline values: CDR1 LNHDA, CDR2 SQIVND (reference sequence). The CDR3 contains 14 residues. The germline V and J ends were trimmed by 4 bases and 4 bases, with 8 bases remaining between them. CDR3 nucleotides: TGTGCCAGTAGTACTACGCGCGGGGCCAACGTCCTGACTTTC. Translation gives CASSTTRGANVLTF.

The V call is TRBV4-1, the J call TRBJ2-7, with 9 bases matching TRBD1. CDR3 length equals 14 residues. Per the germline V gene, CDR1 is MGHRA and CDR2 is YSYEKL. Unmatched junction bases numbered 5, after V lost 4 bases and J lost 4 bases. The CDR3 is CASSRTGAGYEQYF. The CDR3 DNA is TGCGCCAGCAGCCGGACAGGGGCAGGTTACGAGCAGTACTTC.

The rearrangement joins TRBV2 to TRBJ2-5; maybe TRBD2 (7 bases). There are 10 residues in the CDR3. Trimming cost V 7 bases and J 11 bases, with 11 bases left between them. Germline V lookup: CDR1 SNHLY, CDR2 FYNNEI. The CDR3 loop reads CASKGGEQYF. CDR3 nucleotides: TGTGCCAGCAAGGGGGGGGAGCAGTACTTC.

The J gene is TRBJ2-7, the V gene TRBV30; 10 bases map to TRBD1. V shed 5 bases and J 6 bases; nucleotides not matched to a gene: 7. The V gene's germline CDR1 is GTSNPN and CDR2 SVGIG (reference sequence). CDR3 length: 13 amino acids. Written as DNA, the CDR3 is TGTGCCTGGGCACCGGGACAGGGGTCCGAGCAGTACTTC. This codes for CAWAPGQGSEQYF.

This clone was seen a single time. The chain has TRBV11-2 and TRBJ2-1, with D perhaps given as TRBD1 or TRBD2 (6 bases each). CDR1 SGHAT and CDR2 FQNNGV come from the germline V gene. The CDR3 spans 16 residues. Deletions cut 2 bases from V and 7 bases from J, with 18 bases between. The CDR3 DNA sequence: TGTGCCAGCAGCTTAAGGGCTGGGGGGCAGAGGAATGAGCAGTTCTTC. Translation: CASSLRAGGQRNEQFF.

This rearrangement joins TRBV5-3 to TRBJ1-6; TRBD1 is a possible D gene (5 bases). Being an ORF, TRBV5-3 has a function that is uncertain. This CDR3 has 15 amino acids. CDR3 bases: TGTGATCGGAAGAGGGGTGGACCGGACAATTCACCCCTCCACTTT. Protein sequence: CDRKRGGPDNSPLHF.

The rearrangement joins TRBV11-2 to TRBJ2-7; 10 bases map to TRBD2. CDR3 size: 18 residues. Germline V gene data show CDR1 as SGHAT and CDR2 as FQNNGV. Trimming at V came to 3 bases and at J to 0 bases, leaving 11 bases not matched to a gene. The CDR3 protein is CASSLRAAPSGSSYEQYF. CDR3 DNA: TGTGCCAGCAGCTTGAGGGCCGCCCCTAGCGGGAGCTCCTACGAGCAGTACTTC.

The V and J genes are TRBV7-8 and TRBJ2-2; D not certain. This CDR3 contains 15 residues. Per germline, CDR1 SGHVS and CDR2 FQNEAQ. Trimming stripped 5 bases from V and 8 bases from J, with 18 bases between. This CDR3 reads CASSPLLPRSGELFF. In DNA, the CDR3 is TGTGCCAGCAGCCCACTATTACCCCGTTCGGGGGAGCTGTTTTTT.

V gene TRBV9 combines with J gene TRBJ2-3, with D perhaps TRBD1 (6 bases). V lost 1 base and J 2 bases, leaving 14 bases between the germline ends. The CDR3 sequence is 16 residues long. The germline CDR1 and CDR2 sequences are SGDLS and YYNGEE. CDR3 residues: CASSVFGDKYTDTQYF. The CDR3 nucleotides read TGTGCCAGCAGCGTATTCGGGGACAAATACACAGATACGCAGTATTTT.

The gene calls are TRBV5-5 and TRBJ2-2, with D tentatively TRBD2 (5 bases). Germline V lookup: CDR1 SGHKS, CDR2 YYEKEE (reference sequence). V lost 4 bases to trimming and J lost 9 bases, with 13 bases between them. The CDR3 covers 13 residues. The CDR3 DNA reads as TGTGCCAGCAGCCCTACTAGAGACAGGGAGCTGTTTTTT. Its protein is CASSPTRDRELFF.

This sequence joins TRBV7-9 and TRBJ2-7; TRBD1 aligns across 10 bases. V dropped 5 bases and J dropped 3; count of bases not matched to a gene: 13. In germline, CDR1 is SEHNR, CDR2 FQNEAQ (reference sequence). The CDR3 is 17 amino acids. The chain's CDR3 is CASSPKSEGQGIYEQYF. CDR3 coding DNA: TGTGCCAGCAGCCCAAAGTCGGAGGGACAGGGGATCTACGAGCAGTACTTC. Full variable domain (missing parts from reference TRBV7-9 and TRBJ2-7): DTGVSQNPRHKITKRGQNVTFRCDPISEHNRLYWYRQTLGQGPEFLTYFQNEAQLEKSRLLSDRFSAERPKGSFSTLEIQRTEQGDSAMYLCASSPKSEGQGIYEQYFGPGTRLTVT.

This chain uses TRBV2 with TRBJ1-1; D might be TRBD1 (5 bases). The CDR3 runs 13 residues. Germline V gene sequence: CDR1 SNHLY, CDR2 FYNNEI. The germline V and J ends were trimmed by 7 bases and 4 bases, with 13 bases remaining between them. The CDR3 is CASTEGVRTEAFF. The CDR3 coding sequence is TGTGCCAGCACCGAAGGGGTTCGCACTGAAGCTTTCTTT.

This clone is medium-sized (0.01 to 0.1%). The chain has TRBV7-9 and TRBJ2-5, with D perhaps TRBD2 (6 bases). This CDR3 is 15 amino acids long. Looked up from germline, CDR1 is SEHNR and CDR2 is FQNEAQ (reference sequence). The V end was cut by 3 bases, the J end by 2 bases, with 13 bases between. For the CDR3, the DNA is TGTGCCAGCAGCTTCGATACTAGCTTTCAAGAGACCCAGTACTTC. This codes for CASSFDTSFQETQYF.

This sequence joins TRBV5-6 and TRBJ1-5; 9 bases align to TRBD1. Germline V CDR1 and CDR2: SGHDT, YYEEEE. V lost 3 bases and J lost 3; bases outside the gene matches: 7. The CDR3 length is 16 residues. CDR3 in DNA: TGTGCCAGCAGCTATGCTGGGACAGGGCCCAATCAGCCCCAGCATTTT. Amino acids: CASSYAGTGPNQPQHF.

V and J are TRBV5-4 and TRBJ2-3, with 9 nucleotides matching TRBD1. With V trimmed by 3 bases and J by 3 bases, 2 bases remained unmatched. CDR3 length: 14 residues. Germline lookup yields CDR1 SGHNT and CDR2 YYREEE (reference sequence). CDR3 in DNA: TGTGCCAGCAGCTCGGGACAGGGTACAGATACGCAGTATTTT. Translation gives CASSSGQGTDTQYF. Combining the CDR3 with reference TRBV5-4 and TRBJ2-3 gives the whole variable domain ETGVTQSPTHLIKTRGQQVTLRCSSQSGHNTVSWYQQALGQGPQFIFQYYREEENGRGNFPPRFSGLQFPNYSSELNVNALELDDSALYLCASSSGQGTDTQYFGPGTRLTVL.

DNA of the CDR3: TGTGCCAGCAGCCACAGCGGGAGCACAGATACGCAGTATTTT. Its protein is CASSHSGSTDTQYF. J is TRBJ2-3 and V is TRBV4-2, with a tentative D call TRBD2 (6 bases). The CDR3 loop spans 14 amino acids. Germline lookup yields CDR1 LGHNA and CDR2 YNFKEQ. V was clipped by 3 bases and J by 0 bases, with 7 bases between them.

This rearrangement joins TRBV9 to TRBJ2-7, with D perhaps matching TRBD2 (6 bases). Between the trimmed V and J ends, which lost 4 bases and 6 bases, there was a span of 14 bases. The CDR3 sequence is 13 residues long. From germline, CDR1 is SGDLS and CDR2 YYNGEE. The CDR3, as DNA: TGTGCCAGCAGCACCGGGGGAGTAGTCGAGCAGTACTTC. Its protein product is CASSTGGVVEQYF.

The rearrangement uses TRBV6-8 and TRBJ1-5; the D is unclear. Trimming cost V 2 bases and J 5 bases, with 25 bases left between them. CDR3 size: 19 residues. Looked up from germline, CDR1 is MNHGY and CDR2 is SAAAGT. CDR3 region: CASSYTLLGRIVVDQPQHF. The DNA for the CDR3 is TGTGCCAGCAGTTACACCCTGTTAGGACGAATTGTCGTGGATCAGCCCCAGCATTTT.

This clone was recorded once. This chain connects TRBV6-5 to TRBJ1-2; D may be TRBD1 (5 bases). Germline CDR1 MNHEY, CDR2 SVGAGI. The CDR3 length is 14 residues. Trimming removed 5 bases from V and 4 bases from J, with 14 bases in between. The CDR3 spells CASSPGPSAYGYTF. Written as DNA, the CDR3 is TGTGCCAGCAGTCCGGGACCGTCGGCCTATGGCTACACCTTC.

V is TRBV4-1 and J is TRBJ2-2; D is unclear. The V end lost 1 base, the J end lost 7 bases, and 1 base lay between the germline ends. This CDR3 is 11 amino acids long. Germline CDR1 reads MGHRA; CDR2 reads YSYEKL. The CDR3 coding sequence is TGCGCCAGCAGCCAAGGCGGGGAGCTGTTTTTT. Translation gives CASSQGGELFF.

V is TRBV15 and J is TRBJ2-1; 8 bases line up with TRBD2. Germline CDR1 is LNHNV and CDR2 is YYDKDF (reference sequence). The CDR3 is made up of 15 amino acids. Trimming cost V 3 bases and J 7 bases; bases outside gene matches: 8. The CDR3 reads CATSSKLAEVNEQFF. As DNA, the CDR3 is TGTGCCACCAGCAGTAAACTAGCGGAGGTGAATGAGCAGTTCTTC.

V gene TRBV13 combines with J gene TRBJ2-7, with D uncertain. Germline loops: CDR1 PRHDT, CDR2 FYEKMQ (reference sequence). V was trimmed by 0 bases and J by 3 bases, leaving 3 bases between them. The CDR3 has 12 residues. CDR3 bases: TGTGCCAGCAGCTTAGGCAACTACGAGCAGTACTTC. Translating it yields CASSLGNYEQYF.

Written as DNA, the CDR3 is TGTGCCAGCAGCCAAGATGTAACTAGCGGGAACCCCTACAATGAGCAGTTCTTC. Residues: CASSQDVTSGNPYNEQFF. This chain connects TRBV4-2 to TRBJ2-1, with 10 bases that match TRBD2. Germline loops: CDR1 LGHNA, CDR2 YNFKEQ. The CDR3 covers 18 residues. V lost 0 bases to trimming and J lost 2 bases; unmatched junction nucleotides: 7.

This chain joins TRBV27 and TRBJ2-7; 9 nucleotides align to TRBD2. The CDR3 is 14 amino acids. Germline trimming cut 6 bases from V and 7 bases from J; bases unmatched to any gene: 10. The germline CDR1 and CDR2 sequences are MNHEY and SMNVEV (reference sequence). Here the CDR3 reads CASRPSGTLVEQYF. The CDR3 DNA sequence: TGTGCCAGCAGGCCTAGCGGGACCCTAGTTGAGCAGTACTTC.

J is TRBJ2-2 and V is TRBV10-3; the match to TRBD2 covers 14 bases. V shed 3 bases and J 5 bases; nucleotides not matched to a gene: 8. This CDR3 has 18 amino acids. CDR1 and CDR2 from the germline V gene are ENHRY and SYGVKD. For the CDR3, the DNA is TGTGCCATCAGTGAAGGGACTAGCGGGAGTAGGCTGACCGGGGAGCTGTTTTTT. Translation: CAISEGTSGSRLTGELFF.